A single T cell receptor (beta chain) is shown here with its context. Looked up from germline, CDR1 is MRHNA and CDR2 is SNTAGT. The germline V and J ends were trimmed by 6 bases and 6 bases, with 11 bases remaining between them. This CDR3 contains 13 residues. In the original workflow: Reference gene primer amplification in the assay estimated nucleated cell counts. TCRdb's table, derived via immunoSEQ multiplex PCR, lists solely in-frame clones and lacks some. V, J and clone size are taken as reported in that table, and D and trimming were inferred from the DNA itself. The sample has 130,000 to 150,000 clones; roughly three quarters are singletons. This sample is part of a study of blood T cell repertoires in COVID-19. The wider study: COVID-19 samples, acute and convalescent, were from the United States, Italy and Spain.

Specimen: peripheral blood. This chain uses TRBV6-4 with TRBJ2-2; D is perhaps TRBD1 (6 bases). The receptor comes from a man aged 45-60 years with active or convalescent COVID-19. The CDR3 nucleotides read TGTGCCAGCAGCCCCGAGGGGGCCGGGGAGCTGTTTTTT. Encoded protein: CASSPEGAGELFF.